The subject of this entry is one T cell receptor beta chain. This entry belongs to a study of patients and donors after allogeneic stem cell transplantation. CDR1 and CDR2 from the germline V gene are MGHDK and SYGVNS. V lost 4 bases to trimming and J lost 2 bases, with 15 bases between them. There are 15 residues in the CDR3. One entry per CDR3 protein results from TCRdb running MiXCR on the RT-PCR reads. The sample consists of about a million distinct CDR3 sequences, around 17% of them appearing once. The chain employs TRBV25-1 and TRBJ2-7; D is tentatively TRBD1 or TRBD2 (5 bases each). The source material was blood, either unsorted or a sorted T cell fraction (not recorded which). The source is a human donor who was either an allogeneic HSCT recipient or a stem cell or donor lymphocyte infusion donor (not recorded which). It is not recorded whose cells these are; they may come from a transplant donor. The CDR3 here is CASSGGWRQTYEQYF. As DNA, the CDR3 is TGTGCCAGCAGTGGGGGGTGGAGGCAGACCTACGAGCAGTACTTC.